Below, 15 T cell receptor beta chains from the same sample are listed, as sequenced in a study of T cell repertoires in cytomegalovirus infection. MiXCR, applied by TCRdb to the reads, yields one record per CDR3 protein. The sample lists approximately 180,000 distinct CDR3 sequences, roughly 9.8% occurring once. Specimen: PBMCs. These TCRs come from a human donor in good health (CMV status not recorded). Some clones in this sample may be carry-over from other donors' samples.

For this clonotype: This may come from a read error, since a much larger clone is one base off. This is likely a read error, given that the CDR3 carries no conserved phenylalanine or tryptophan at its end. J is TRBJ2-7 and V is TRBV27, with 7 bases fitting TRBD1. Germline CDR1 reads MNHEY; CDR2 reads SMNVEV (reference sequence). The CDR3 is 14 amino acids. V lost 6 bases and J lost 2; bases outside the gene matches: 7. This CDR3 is CASRSGTDPYEQYL. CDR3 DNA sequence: TGTGCCAGCAGATCCGGGACAGACCCCTACGAGCAGTACTTA.

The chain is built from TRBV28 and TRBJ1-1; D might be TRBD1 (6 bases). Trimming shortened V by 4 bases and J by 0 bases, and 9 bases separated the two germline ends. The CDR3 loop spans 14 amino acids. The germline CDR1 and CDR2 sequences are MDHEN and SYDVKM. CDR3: CASSSGDMNTEAFF. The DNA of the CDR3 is TGTGCCAGCAGTTCAGGGGATATGAACACTGAAGCTTTCTTT.

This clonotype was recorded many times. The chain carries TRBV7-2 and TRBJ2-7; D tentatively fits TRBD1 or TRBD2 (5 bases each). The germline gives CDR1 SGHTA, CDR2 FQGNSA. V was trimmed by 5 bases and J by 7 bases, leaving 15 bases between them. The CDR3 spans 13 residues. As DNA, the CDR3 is TGTGCCAGCAGCGGCTTTTTGGGGGTAGAGCAGTACTTC. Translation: CASSGFLGVEQYF.

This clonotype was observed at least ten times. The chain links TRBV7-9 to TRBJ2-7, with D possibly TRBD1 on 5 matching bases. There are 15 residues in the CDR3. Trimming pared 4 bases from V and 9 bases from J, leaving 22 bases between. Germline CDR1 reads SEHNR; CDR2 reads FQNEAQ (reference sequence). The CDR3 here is CASSSGAGPFTGQYF. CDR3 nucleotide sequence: TGTGCCAGCAGCTCGGGCGCAGGGCCCTTTACGGGGCAGTACTTC.

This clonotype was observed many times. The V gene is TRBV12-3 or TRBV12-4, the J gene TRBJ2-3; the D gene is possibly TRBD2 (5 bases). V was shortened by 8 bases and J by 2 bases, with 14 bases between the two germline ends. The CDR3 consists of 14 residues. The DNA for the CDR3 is TGTGCCAGCGCCATACGGGGTATCACAGATACGCAGTATTTT. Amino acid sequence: CASAIRGITDTQYF.

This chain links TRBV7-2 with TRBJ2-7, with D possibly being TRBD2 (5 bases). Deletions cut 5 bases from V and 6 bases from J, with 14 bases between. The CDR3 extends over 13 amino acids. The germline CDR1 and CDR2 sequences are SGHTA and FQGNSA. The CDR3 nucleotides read TGTGCCAGCAGCCCCCTACGGGAAGGCGAGCAGTACTTC. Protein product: CASSPLREGEQYF. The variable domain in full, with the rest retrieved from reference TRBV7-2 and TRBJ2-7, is GAGVSQSPSNKVTEKGKDVELRCDPISGHTALYWYRQSLGQGLEFLIYFQGNSAPDKSGLPSDRFSAERTGGSVSTLTIQRTQQEDSAVYLCASSPLREGEQYFGPGTRLTVT.

Here the CDR3 DNA reads TGTGCCAGCAGCTTAACGAGAACGAGAAACACCATATATTTT. Amino acids: CASSLTRTRNTIYF. V usage is TRBV7-9 and J usage is TRBJ1-3; no reliable D call. CDR1 is SEHNR and CDR2 is FQNEAQ in the germline V gene (reference sequence). The CDR3 length is 14 residues. Trimming took off 2 bases at V and 5 bases at J, with 10 bases between the two ends. The complete variable domain, with remaining parts taken from reference TRBV7-9 and TRBJ1-3, reads DTGVSQNPRHKITKRGQNVTFRCDPISEHNRLYWYRQTLGQGPEFLTYFQNEAQLEKSRLLSDRFSAERPKGSFSTLEIQRTEQGDSAMYLCASSLTRTRNTIYFGEGSWLTVV.

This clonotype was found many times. The CDR3 bases are TGTGCCAGCAGTTATGGACAGGGCTCTTCGAACGAGCAGTACTTC. Translated: CASSYGQGSSNEQYF. The V gene is TRBV6-6, the J gene TRBJ2-7; 8 bases align to TRBD1. The length of the CDR3 is 15 residues. CDR1 is MNHNY and CDR2 is SVGAGI in the germline V gene (reference sequence). J gave up 5 bases and V 3 bases, and 9 bases lay outside the gene matches.

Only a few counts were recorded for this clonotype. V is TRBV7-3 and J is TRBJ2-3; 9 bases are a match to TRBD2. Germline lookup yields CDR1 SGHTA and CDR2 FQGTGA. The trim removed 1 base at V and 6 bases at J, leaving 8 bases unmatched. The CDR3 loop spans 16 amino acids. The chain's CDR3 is CASSLRAGGPLDTQYF. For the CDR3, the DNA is TGTGCCAGCAGCTTAAGGGCGGGAGGGCCATTGGATACGCAGTATTTT.

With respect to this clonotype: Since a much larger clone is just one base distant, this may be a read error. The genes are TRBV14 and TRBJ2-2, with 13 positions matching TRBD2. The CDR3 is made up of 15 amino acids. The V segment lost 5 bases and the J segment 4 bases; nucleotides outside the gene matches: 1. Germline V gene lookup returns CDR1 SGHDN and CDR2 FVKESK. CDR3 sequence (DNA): TGTGCCAGCAGCTGGACTAGCGGGAGCACCGGGGAGCTGTTTTTT. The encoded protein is CASSWTSGSTGELFF.

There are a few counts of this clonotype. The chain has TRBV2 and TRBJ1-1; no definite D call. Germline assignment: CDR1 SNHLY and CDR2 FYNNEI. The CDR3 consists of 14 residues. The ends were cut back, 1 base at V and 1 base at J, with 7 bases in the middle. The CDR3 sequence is CASSEVLRNTEAFF. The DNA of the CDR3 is TGTGCCAGCAGTGAAGTCCTCCGGAACACTGAAGCTTTCTTT.

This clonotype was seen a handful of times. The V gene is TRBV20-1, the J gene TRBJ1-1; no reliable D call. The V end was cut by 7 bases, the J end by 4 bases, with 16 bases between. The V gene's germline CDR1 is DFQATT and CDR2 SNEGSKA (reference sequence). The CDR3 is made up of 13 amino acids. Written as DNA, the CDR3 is TGCAGTGTACCAACAGAAGTTGGCACTGAAGCTTTCTTT. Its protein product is CSVPTEVGTEAFF.

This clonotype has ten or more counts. CDR3 DNA sequence: TGTGCCAGCAGCCCATATACGACAGGGATTACAGATACGCAGTATTTT. It translates to CASSPYTTGITDTQYF. The chain recombines TRBV14 with TRBJ2-3; the match to TRBD1 covers 7 bases. The germline gives CDR1 SGHDN, CDR2 FVKESK. The CDR3 extends over 16 amino acids. V dropped 4 bases and J dropped 3; count of bases not matched to a gene: 10.

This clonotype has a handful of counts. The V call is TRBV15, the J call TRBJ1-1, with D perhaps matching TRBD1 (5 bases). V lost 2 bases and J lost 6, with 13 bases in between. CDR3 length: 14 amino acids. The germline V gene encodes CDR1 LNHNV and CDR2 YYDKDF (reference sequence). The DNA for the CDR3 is TGTGCCACCAGCAGACCCTCGGGGCTCGCTGAAGCTTTCTTT. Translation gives CATSRPSGLAEAFF.

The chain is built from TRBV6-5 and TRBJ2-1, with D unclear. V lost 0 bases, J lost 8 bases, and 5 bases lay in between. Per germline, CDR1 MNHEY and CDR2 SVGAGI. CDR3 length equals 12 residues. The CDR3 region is CASSYSRYEQFF. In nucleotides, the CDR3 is TGTGCCAGCAGTTACTCCAGATATGAGCAGTTCTTC.